This T cell receptor beta chain is drawn from a study of chemoradiotherapy in HPV16-positive cancers. CDR1 and CDR2 from the germline V gene are SGHVS and FQNEAQ. The CDR3 contains 15 residues. V was cut by 0 bases and J by 4 bases, with 12 bases left in between. Here immunoSEQ multiplex PCR was the method, and the copy in TCRdb shows in-frame clones only, minus some. Among several hundred clones listed, 80% to 90% were seen once. This clonotype originated in a human donor with HPV-associated anogenital cancer. The sample consisted of tumor tissue, taken from a patient who underwent chemoradiotherapy. V gene TRBV7-8 combines with J gene TRBJ1-1; a possible D gene is TRBD1 (5 bases). The CDR3 is CASSLAGEAGTEAFF. The CDR3 bases are TGTGCCAGCAGCTTAGCGGGGGAGGCGGGCACTGAAGCTTTCTTT.